Sequencing of this TCR beta chain was carried out in a study of immune evolution from preneoplasia to lung adenocarcinoma. Study findings and constraints: KRAS-mutant nodules had the highest T cell clonality.

CDR1 and CDR2 (germline): MDHEN, SYDVKM. The junction had 13 bases not matched to a gene; V was cut back by 5 bases and J by 6 bases. The CDR3 contains 15 residues. Turning to this clone: What it binds is unknown.

Only in-frame clones appear in the TCRdb table, and some are missing; sequencing was by immunoSEQ multiplex PCR. The sample includes several thousand clones, around four fifths of them seen just once. The sequencing input was FFPE minimally invasive lung adenocarcinoma tissue. The chain is built from TRBV28 and TRBJ2-7; 7 positions agree with TRBD1. This receptor was obtained from a person aged 55-85 years with lung adenocarcinoma. CDR3 coding DNA: TGTGCCAGCAGTGGGCCACAGGGGAGAAAGGGCGAGCAGTACTTC. Its protein is CASSGPQGRKGEQYF.